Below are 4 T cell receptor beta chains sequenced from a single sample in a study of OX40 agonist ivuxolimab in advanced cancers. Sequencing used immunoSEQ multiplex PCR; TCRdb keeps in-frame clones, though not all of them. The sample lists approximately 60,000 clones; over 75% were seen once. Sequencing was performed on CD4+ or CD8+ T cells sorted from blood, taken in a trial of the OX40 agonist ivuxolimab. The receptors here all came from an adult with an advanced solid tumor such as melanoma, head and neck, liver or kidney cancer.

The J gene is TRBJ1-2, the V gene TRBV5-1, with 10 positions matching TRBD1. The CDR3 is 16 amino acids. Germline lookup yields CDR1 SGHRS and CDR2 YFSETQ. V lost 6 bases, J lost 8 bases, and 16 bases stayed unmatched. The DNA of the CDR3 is TGCGCCAGCACCCGGAGTGGGACAGGGGCTCGAGAGGGCTACACCTTC. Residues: CASTRSGTGAREGYTF.

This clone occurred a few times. The CDR3 DNA reads as TGTGCCAGTAGTCCGAGGGGGGCCCGGCAGCCCCAGCATTTT. It codes for CASSPRGARQPQHF. The rearrangement links TRBV19 to TRBJ1-5; D is perhaps TRBD1 (6 bases). The CDR3 loop spans 14 amino acids. The germline V gene encodes CDR1 LNHDA and CDR2 SQIVND (reference sequence). Trimming took 5 bases from V and 7 from J, leaving 15 bases between them.

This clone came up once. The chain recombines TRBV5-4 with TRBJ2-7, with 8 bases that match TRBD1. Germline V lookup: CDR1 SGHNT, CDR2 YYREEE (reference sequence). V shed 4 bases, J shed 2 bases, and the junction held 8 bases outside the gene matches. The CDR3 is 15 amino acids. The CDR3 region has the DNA TGTGCCAGCAGCCCCTCGGGACAGGCCCCCTACGAGCAGTACTTC. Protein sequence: CASSPSGQAPYEQYF.

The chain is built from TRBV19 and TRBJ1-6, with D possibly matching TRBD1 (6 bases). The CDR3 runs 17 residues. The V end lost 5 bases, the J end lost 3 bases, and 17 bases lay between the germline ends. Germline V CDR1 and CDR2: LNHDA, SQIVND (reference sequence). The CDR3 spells CASSSADTGLYNSPLHF. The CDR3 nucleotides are TGTGCCAGTAGTTCCGCGGATACAGGGCTCTATAATTCACCCCTCCACTTT.